This section outlines one TCR beta chain sequence together with its context. This sample is drawn from a study of control samples from healthy donors and cancer patients. TCRdb's copy holds only in-frame clones and misses some; the assay was immunoSEQ multiplex PCR. The sample has fewer than 3,000 clones; 75% to 80% are singletons. Trimming at V came to 2 bases and at J to 5 bases, leaving 5 bases not matched to a gene. Germline CDR1 reads MDHEN; CDR2 reads SYDVKM. This CDR3 spans 15 amino acids. The sequence was obtained from a male donor with melanoma. The source material was formalin-fixed, paraffin-embedded tissue. The chain joins TRBV28 to TRBJ1-5; 8 positions match TRBD1. CDR3 nucleotides: TGTGCCAGCAGTTTACTCCGACAGGGGTATCAGCCCCAGCATTTT. This translates into CASSLLRQGYQPQHF. The full variable domain, completed using reference TRBV28 and TRBJ1-5, is DVKVTQSSRYLVKRTGEKVFLECVQDMDHENMFWYRQDPGLGLRLIYFSYDVKMKEKGDIPEGYSVSREKKERFSLILESASTNQTSMYLCASSLLRQGYQPQHFGDGTRLSIL.